This entry lists 2 T cell receptor beta chains sequenced from one sample in a study of cytomegalovirus exposure and HLA in healthy donors. This PCR relied on a set of 60 Vbeta primers and 13 Jbeta primers. The table came from immunoSEQ multiplex PCR; TCRdb's copy has only in-frame clones and leaves some out. The sample has under 110,000 clones, approximately 71% seen once. Sequencing used PBMCs. Source of these receptors: a man in his forties in good health and CMV-seronegative.

The genes are TRBV5-1 and TRBJ2-6; D uncertain. Germline V gives CDR1 SGHRS, CDR2 YFSETQ. V was cut by 0 bases and J by 3 bases, with 4 bases left in between. This CDR3 has 14 residues. The CDR3 loop is CASSLAGGANVLTF. CDR3 nucleotides: TGCGCCAGCAGCTTGGCCGGTGGGGCCAACGTCCTGACTTTC. Based on the CDR3 plus reference TRBV5-1 and TRBJ2-6, the full variable domain is KAGVTQTPRYLIKTRGQQVTLSCSPISGHRSVSWYQQTPGQGLQFLFEYFSETQRNKGNFPGRFSGRQFSNSRSEMNVSTLELGDSALYLCASSLAGGANVLTFGAGSRLTVL.

The rearrangement uses TRBV19 and TRBJ1-6; no definite D call. V was cut by 8 bases and J by 7 bases, with 12 bases left in between. Germline-derived CDR1 and CDR2 are LNHDA and SQIVND (reference sequence). This CDR3 has 13 residues. The CDR3 here is CASGDGLNSPLHF. DNA of the CDR3: TGTGCCAGTGGAGACGGGTTAAATTCACCCCTCCACTTT.